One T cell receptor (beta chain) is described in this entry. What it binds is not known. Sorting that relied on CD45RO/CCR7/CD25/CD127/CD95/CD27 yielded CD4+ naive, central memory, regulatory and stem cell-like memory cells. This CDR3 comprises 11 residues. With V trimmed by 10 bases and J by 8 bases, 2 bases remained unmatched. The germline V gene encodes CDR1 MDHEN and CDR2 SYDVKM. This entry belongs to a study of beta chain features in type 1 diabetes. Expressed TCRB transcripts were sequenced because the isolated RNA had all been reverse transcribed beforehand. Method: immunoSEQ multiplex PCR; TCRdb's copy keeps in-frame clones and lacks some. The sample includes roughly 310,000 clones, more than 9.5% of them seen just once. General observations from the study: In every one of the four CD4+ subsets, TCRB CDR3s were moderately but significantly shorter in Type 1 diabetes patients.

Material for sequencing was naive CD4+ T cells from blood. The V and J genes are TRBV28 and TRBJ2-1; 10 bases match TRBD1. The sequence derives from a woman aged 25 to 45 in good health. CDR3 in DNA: TGTGCCACGACAGGGGGCTATGAGCAGTTCTTC. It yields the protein CATTGGYEQFF.